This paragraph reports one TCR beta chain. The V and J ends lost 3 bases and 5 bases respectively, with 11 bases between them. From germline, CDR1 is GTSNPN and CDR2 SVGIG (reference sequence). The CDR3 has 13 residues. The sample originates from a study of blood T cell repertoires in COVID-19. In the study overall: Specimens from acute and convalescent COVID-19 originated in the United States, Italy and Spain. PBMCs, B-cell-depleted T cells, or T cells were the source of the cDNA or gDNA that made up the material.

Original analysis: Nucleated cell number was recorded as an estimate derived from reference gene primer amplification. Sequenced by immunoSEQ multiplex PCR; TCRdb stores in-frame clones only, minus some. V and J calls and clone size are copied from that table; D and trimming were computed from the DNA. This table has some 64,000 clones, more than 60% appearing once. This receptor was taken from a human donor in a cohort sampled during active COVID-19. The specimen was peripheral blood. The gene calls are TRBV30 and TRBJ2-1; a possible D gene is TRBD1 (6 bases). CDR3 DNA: TGTGCCTGGAGGCCCGGGACAAACAATGAGCAGTTCTTC. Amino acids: CAWRPGTNNEQFF.